The 20 T cell receptor beta chains below were found in one sample sequenced in a study of T cell changes during pregnancy in multiple sclerosis. Assay: immunoSEQ multiplex PCR; the TCRdb copy retains only in-frame clones and omits some. In the table there are under 110,000 clones, 91% of which are singletons. The sequencing used peripheral blood, collected before pregnancy. These receptors were taken from a female donor with multiple sclerosis, enrolled in a pregnancy study.

The chain carries TRBV7-9 and TRBJ2-1, with TRBD2 matching 7 bases. J lost 3 bases, V lost 3 bases, and 5 bases had no gene match. Germline V gene data show CDR1 as SEHNR and CDR2 as FQNEAQ (reference sequence). This CDR3 spans 15 amino acids. The CDR3 region has the DNA TGTGCCAGCAGCTTGGGCGGGGGAAACTACAATGAGCAGTTCTTC. Its translation: CASSLGGGNYNEQFF.

V usage is TRBV5-6 and J usage is TRBJ2-7; 8 nucleotides match TRBD2. Looked up from germline, CDR1 is SGHDT and CDR2 is YYEEEE. The CDR3 runs to 16 residues. Germline trimming cut 1 base from V and 4 bases from J; bases unmatched to any gene: 10. CDR3 protein: CASSLKLAARRYEQYF. The CDR3 DNA follows: TGTGCCAGCAGCTTGAAACTAGCGGCGCGGCGGTACGAGCAGTACTTC.

The V call is TRBV13, the J call TRBJ2-1; D is unclear. Germline CDR1 is PRHDT and CDR2 is FYEKMQ (reference sequence). The V and J ends lost 5 bases and 3 bases respectively, with 11 bases between them. There are 14 residues in the CDR3. CDR3 DNA sequence: TGTGCCAGCAGCCACCTCACCAGCTACAATGAGCAGTTCTTC. This translates into CASSHLTSYNEQFF.

The V and J genes are TRBV19 and TRBJ2-7; TRBD1 agrees at 8 bases. The CDR3 is made up of 14 amino acids. Germline assignment: CDR1 LNHDA and CDR2 SQIVND (reference sequence). Trimming removed 5 bases from V and 2 bases from J; junction bases left unmatched: 5. CDR3 region: CASSGRDRTYEQYF. The CDR3 DNA reads as TGTGCCAGTAGTGGCCGGGACAGGACCTACGAGCAGTACTTC.

This clone was picked up one time. The rearrangement joins TRBV18 to TRBJ2-1; 11 bases are shared with TRBD2. This CDR3 is 17 amino acids long. Trimming at V came to 4 bases and at J to 3 bases, leaving 8 bases not matched to a gene. The germline V gene has CDR1 KGHSH and CDR2 LQKENI. The CDR3 nucleotides are TGTGCCAGCTCACTAGCCGGGACTAGCGGTAACTACAATGAGCAGTTCTTC. It specifies CASSLAGTSGNYNEQFF. The complete variable domain, with remaining parts taken from reference TRBV18 and TRBJ2-1, reads NAGVMQNPRHLVRRRGQEARLRCSPMKGHSHVYWYRQLPEEGLKFMVYLQKENIIDESGMPKERFSAEFPKEGPSILRIQQVVRGDSAAYFCASSLAGTSGNYNEQFFGPGTRLTVL.

The chain joins TRBV11-3 to TRBJ2-7, with 7 bases identical to TRBD1. From germline, CDR1 is SGHNT and CDR2 YENEEA. V gave up 2 bases and J gave up 3 bases; unmatched junction bases: 4. This CDR3 contains 14 residues. The CDR3 DNA reads TGTGCCAGCAGCTTACGGACAGGAGACTACGAGCAGTACTTC. It codes for CASSLRTGDYEQYF.

V gene TRBV19 combines with J gene TRBJ1-1, with 9 bases matching TRBD1. Looked up from germline, CDR1 is LNHDA and CDR2 is SQIVND (reference sequence). The CDR3 consists of 17 residues. V was clipped by 7 bases and J by 5 bases; unmatched bases: 17. The CDR3 is CASTPGSAGGTGTEAFF. The CDR3 region has the DNA TGTGCCAGTACCCCCGGGTCGGCAGGGGGGACAGGGACTGAAGCTTTCTTT.

The chain carries TRBV19 and TRBJ1-5, with D possibly matching TRBD1 (6 bases). V lost 2 bases to trimming and J lost 8 bases, with 10 bases between them. The CDR3 loop spans 13 amino acids. Germline V gene sequence: CDR1 LNHDA, CDR2 SQIVND (reference sequence). The CDR3 loop reads CASSIPPGEPQHF. Written as DNA, the CDR3 is TGTGCCAGTAGTATACCCCCAGGGGAGCCCCAGCATTTT.

The chain links TRBV7-8 to TRBJ2-5; D is unresolved. The CDR3 length is 11 residues. Germline V lookup: CDR1 SGHVS, CDR2 FQNEAQ. The V end was cut by 3 bases, the J end by 4 bases, with 3 bases between. In nucleotides, the CDR3 is TGTGCCAGCAGCTTCCTAGAGACCCAGTACTTC. Translation gives CASSFLETQYF.

The chain recombines TRBV12-5 with TRBJ2-7; 13 positions match TRBD2. Germline V gene lookup returns CDR1 LGHNT and CDR2 FRNRAP. The V gene end was trimmed by 5 bases and the J gene end by 3 bases; junction bases not matched to a gene: 4. The CDR3 has 15 amino acids. The CDR3 DNA is TGTGCTAGTGGTCCCGGGACTAGCGGGAACTACGAGCAGTACTTC. This encodes CASGPGTSGNYEQYF.

This clone occurred once. The rearrangement uses TRBV7-9 and TRBJ2-7, with 11 nucleotides matching TRBD2. J gave up 0 bases and V 5 bases, and 6 bases lay outside the gene matches. This CDR3 has 16 amino acids. Germline V gives CDR1 SEHNR, CDR2 FQNEAQ (reference sequence). CDR3 DNA sequence: TGTGCCAGCAGCAAACTAGCGGGGGCTAGCTCCTACGAGCAGTACTTC. It is translated as CASSKLAGASSYEQYF.

The J gene is TRBJ2-1, the V gene TRBV2; 10 nucleotides line up with TRBD2. With V trimmed by 5 bases and J by 6 bases, 16 bases remained unmatched. The CDR3 is 18 residues long. Per germline, CDR1 SNHLY and CDR2 FYNNEI. The CDR3 nucleotides read TGTGCCAGCAGTAGGCGGGTGATGGGGCTAGCGGGAGCCAATGAGCAGTTCTTC. Protein: CASSRRVMGLAGANEQFF.

The rearrangement uses TRBV6-6 and TRBJ1-5; 7 bases fit TRBD1. Germline V CDR1 and CDR2: MNHNY, SVGAGI (reference sequence). The ends lost 2 bases at V and 0 bases at J; junction bases unmatched: 1. The CDR3 sequence is 15 residues long. CDR3 nucleotides: TGTGCCAGCAGTTACCGGGACAGTAGCAATCAGCCCCAGCATTTT. It is translated as CASSYRDSSNQPQHF.

The J gene is TRBJ2-5, the V gene TRBV27; tentative D call: TRBD2 (5 bases). CDR3 size: 15 residues. Germline CDR1 and CDR2: MNHEY and SMNVEV (reference sequence). V was pared by 3 bases and J by 2 bases, with 13 bases between. The CDR3 here is CASSFMGRGQETQYF. DNA for the CDR3: TGTGCCAGCAGTTTCATGGGTCGGGGTCAAGAGACCCAGTACTTC.

This clone was seen more than once but under ten times. The V and J genes are TRBV2 and TRBJ1-5; a weak D match, TRBD1 (6 bases). V dropped 5 bases and J dropped 0 bases, with 14 bases sitting between them. CDR1 and CDR2 (germline): SNHLY, FYNNEI. The CDR3 totals 16 residues. CDR3 protein: CASSLAGASSNQPQHF. For the CDR3, the DNA is TGTGCCAGCAGTCTGGCGGGGGCAAGTAGCAATCAGCCCCAGCATTTT.

The V call is TRBV11-3, the J call TRBJ1-1, with TRBD1 matching over 7 bases. Germline CDR1 and CDR2: SGHNT and YENEEA. CDR3 length: 14 amino acids. J gave up 7 bases and V 7 bases, and 12 bases lay outside the gene matches. The DNA of the CDR3 is TGTGCCAGCACATTCCGAGGACAGGAGATTGAAGCTTTCTTT. Translation: CASTFRGQEIEAFF.

This clone has only one observation. The V and J genes are TRBV6-6 and TRBJ2-7; 7 bases agree with TRBD2. CDR1 is MNHNY and CDR2 is SVGAGI in the germline V gene (reference sequence). After removal of 6 bases from V and 3 bases from J, the junction contained 11 bases not matched to a gene. This CDR3 has 15 amino acids. In nucleotides, the CDR3 is TGTGCCAGCAGGACTTTTTTGACGGGGGGCTACGAGCAGTACTTC. The encoded protein is CASRTFLTGGYEQYF.

V and J are TRBV11-2 and TRBJ1-2; 10 positions match TRBD1. This CDR3 has 15 amino acids. Trimming cost V 6 bases and J 3 bases; bases outside gene matches: 7. Germline lookup yields CDR1 SGHAT and CDR2 FQNNGV. CDR3 protein: CASRPGTGVDYGYTF. For the CDR3, the DNA is TGTGCCAGCAGACCCGGGACAGGGGTGGACTATGGCTACACCTTC.

The J gene is TRBJ1-5, the V gene TRBV6-6, with D unclear. The CDR3 loop spans 13 amino acids. Germline assignment: CDR1 MNHNY and CDR2 SVGAGI (reference sequence). Deletions cut 6 bases from V and 5 bases from J, with 11 bases between. This CDR3 reads CASSADSDQPQHF. In DNA, the CDR3 is TGTGCCAGCAGCGCGGACTCAGATCAGCCCCAGCATTTT.

The rearrangement uses TRBV12-2 and TRBJ2-7; the DNA was not used to check the table's D call, TRBD2. TRBV12-2 is marked as a pseudogene. There are 15 residues in the CDR3. Here the CDR3 reads CASPPRRGVIYEQYF. Here the CDR3 DNA reads TGTGCAAGTCCACCTCGGCGGGGGGTAATCTACGAGCAGTACTTC.